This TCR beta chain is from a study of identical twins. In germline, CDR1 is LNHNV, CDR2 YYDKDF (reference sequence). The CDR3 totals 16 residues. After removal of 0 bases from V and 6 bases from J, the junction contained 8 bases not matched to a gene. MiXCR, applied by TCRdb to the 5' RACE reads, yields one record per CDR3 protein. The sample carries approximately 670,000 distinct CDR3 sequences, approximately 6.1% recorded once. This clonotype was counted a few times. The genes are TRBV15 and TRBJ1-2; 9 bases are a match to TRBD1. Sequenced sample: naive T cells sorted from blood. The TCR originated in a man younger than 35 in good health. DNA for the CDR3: TGTGCCACCAGCAGAGATCTCGGCGACAGGGGGGATGGCTACACCTTC. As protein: CATSRDLGDRGDGYTF.